The T cell receptor (beta chain) described here comes from a study of identifying expanded T cells in peripheral blood. As for this clone: Its target is not known. An end of the junction differs from the germline gene, which may be a read error. Other DNA variants within this sample encode the same CDR3.

Study-level results: Differentially abundant clones: around 1.2 between replicates, around 16 at about two weeks, over 18 at four. Two-week clone count variance significantly increased as total template count grew.

Per germline, CDR1 SGHRS and CDR2 YFSETQ. CDR3 length: 14 residues. The data were produced by immunoSEQ multiplex PCR, yet TCRdb's version contains in-frame clones alone and is incomplete. The profile shows around 63,000 clones, about 90% of them singletons. During the collection period, no donor immune events like infections were recorded. The sample taken for sequencing was blood. This sequence was found in a person aged 18-70 years in good health. The chain couples TRBV5-1 to TRBJ2-1; D is unclear. The CDR3 coding sequence is TGCGCCAGCAGTTTGGAGAGCTCCTACAATGAGCAGTTCTTC. Residues: CASSLESSYNEQFF.